The TCR beta chain under discussion was sequenced for a study of blood T cell repertoires in COVID-19. Only in-frame clones appear in the TCRdb table, and some are missing; sequencing was by immunoSEQ multiplex PCR. The table has tens of thousands of clones, 83% seen once. This clone has only a few counts. From germline, CDR1 is MDHEN and CDR2 SYDVKM. The CDR3 sequence is 14 residues long. Trimming cost V 6 bases and J 8 bases, with 19 bases left between them. Sequencing input: peripheral blood. The source of this sequence is an elderly man with acute or convalescent COVID-19. This chain uses TRBV28 with TRBJ1-1; D is unresolved. The CDR3 sequence is CASSLPVGKGEAFF. In DNA, the CDR3 is TGTGCCAGCAGCTTGCCCGTCGGGAAAGGCGAAGCTTTCTTT.